Below are 20 T cell receptor beta chains sequenced from a single sample in a study of cytomegalovirus exposure and HLA in healthy donors listed by TCRdb under 2017. The library came from the immunoSEQ multiplex PCR assay. The multiplex PCR relied on a mix of 60 forward primers for TCR Vbeta segments and 13 reverse primers for TCR Jbeta segments. The table comes from immuneACCESS by way of TCRdb, which keeps in-frame sequences with V and J called. Part of the clones is missing from these tables; in studies checked, under half for an unresolved V gene and the rest for unknown reasons. The sample table shows 150,000 to 200,000 clones, and 83% are seen once. The ten largest clones take up roughly 4.5% of the sample. Sequenced: PBMCs. Receptors originate from a middle-aged man in good health and CMV-seropositive.

The rearrangement uses TRBV7-8 and TRBJ1-1; D uncertain. V was trimmed by 3 bases and J by 8 bases, leaving 13 bases between them. Per the germline V gene, CDR1 is SGHVS and CDR2 is FQNEAQ. CDR3 length: 13 amino acids. CDR3 residues: CASSFRMGREAFF. The CDR3 DNA reads as TGTGCCAGCAGCTTTAGGATGGGCAGGGAAGCTTTCTTT.

The rearrangement uses TRBV16 and TRBJ1-6; 8 positions agree with TRBD1. The ends lost 5 bases at V and 7 bases at J; junction bases unmatched: 10. Germline CDR1 and CDR2: KGHSY and FQNENV. This CDR3 is 16 amino acids long. The CDR3 DNA sequence: TGTGCCAGCAGCTTCGGACAGGGCGGGAACAATTCACCCCTCCACTTT. Protein sequence: CASSFGQGGNNSPLHF. The complete variable domain, with remaining parts taken from reference TRBV16 and TRBJ1-6, reads GEEVAQTPKHLVRGEGQKAKLYCAPIKGHSYVFWYQQVLKNEFKFLISFQNENVFDETGMPKERFSAKCLPNSPCSLEIQATKLEDSAVYFCASSFGQGGNNSPLHFGNGTRLTVT.

The chain uses TRBV6-5 and TRBJ2-7; maybe TRBD2 (5 bases). The V end was cut by 5 bases, the J end by 0 bases, with 8 bases between. The CDR3 has 13 residues. CDR1 is MNHEY and CDR2 is SVGAGI in the germline V gene. The CDR3 bases are TGTGCCAGCAGTCCCGGGAACTCCTACGAGCAGTACTTC. The encoded protein is CASSPGNSYEQYF.

The CDR3 sequence is CASSEGRGLFRVSYNSPLHF. The CDR3 DNA sequence: TGTGCCAGCAGTGAGGGCAGGGGGCTTTTCAGAGTGTCCTATAATTCACCCCTCCACTTT. V and J are TRBV6-1 and TRBJ1-6; 8 positions match TRBD1. This CDR3 comprises 20 residues. Germline lookup yields CDR1 MNHNS and CDR2 SASEGT. With V trimmed by 3 bases and J by 1 base, 14 bases remained unmatched.

V and J are TRBV9 and TRBJ2-7; D is possibly TRBD2 (6 bases). This CDR3 contains 14 residues. V was cut by 0 bases and J by 6 bases, with 13 bases left in between. The germline gives CDR1 SGDLS, CDR2 YYNGEE. CDR3 region: CASSVAGGLGEQYF. CDR3 sequence (DNA): TGTGCCAGCAGCGTAGCTGGAGGGCTGGGCGAGCAGTACTTC.

V usage is TRBV27 and J usage is TRBJ2-7, with 7 nucleotides matching TRBD1. The J segment lost 3 bases and the V segment lost 5 bases, leaving 4 bases of the junction unmatched. CDR1 is MNHEY, CDR2 SMNVEV, per germline (reference sequence). The CDR3 has 13 amino acids. The CDR3 spells CASSLPGGYEQYF. The CDR3 coding sequence is TGTGCCAGCAGTCTCCCAGGGGGCTACGAGCAGTACTTC.

The chain couples TRBV29-1 to TRBJ2-1, with D possibly matching TRBD2 (6 bases). Germline CDR1 reads SQVTM; CDR2 reads ANQGSEA. There are 16 residues in the CDR3. The V end lost 7 bases, the J end lost 0 bases, and 19 bases lay between the germline ends. This chain's CDR3 is CSGDVGVLASYNEQFF. The CDR3 region has the DNA TGCAGCGGGGATGTTGGAGTACTAGCCTCCTACAATGAGCAGTTCTTC.

CDR3 bases: TGTGCCAGCAGCAGCCCGGGACAGGGGGCGTACGAGCAGTACTTC. Translating it yields CASSSPGQGAYEQYF. The chain couples TRBV27 to TRBJ2-7; 12 positions match TRBD1. The CDR3 length is 15 residues. From germline, CDR1 is MNHEY and CDR2 SMNVEV (reference sequence). V lost 6 bases and J lost 4; bases outside the gene matches: 7.

The gene calls are TRBV20-1 and TRBJ1-1; D possibly corresponds to TRBD1 (5 bases). The V gene lost 6 bases and the J gene lost 8 bases, with 10 bases spanning the gap. Germline V gene data show CDR1 as DFQATT and CDR2 as SNEGSKA (reference sequence). The CDR3 is 10 amino acids. This chain's CDR3 is CSALRGEAFF. Written as DNA, the CDR3 is TGCAGTGCCCTGCGGGGGGAAGCTTTCTTT.

The chain is built from TRBV5-6 and TRBJ2-5; D call uncertain. The CDR3 is made up of 12 amino acids. Germline V gene lookup returns CDR1 SGHDT and CDR2 YYEEEE. The V and J ends lost 1 base and 7 bases respectively, with 8 bases between them. The DNA for the CDR3 is TGTGCCAGCAGCTTGAGGTCGGGGACCCAGTACTTC. Protein: CASSLRSGTQYF.

The chain recombines TRBV5-1 with TRBJ2-1; no reliable D call. Trimming took 2 bases from V and 7 from J, leaving 4 bases between them. The CDR3 length is 11 residues. The germline V gene has CDR1 SGHRS and CDR2 YFSETQ. The CDR3 region has the DNA TGCGCCAGCAGCTTCGGTAATGAGCAGTTCTTC. Translated: CASSFGNEQFF.

The chain has TRBV11-2 and TRBJ2-7; D is ambiguous. Germline lookup yields CDR1 SGHAT and CDR2 FQNNGV. CDR3 length: 14 amino acids. Trimming took off 1 base at V and 2 bases at J, with 9 bases between the two ends. The CDR3 region has the DNA TGTGCCAGCAGCTTAGGACGCGGCGCCTACGAGCAGTACTTC. The encoded protein is CASSLGRGAYEQYF.

This chain connects TRBV25-1 to TRBJ1-6, with 8 nucleotides matching TRBD1. CDR1 is MGHDK, CDR2 SYGVNS, per germline. The CDR3 covers 15 residues. The V gene end was trimmed by 4 bases and the J gene end by 7 bases; junction bases not matched to a gene: 6. The CDR3 is CASSGQDRGNSPLHF. The CDR3 DNA reads TGTGCCAGCAGTGGGCAAGACAGGGGAAATTCACCCCTCCACTTT.

J is TRBJ2-3 and V is TRBV29-1; weak D call: TRBD2 (6 bases). The germline CDR1 and CDR2 sequences are SQVTM and ANQGSEA. Between the trimmed V and J ends, which lost 6 bases and 1 base, there was a span of 14 bases. The CDR3 has 14 amino acids. CDR3 nucleotide sequence: TGCAGCGTCGATAGCGGAGCCCGCACAGATACGCAGTATTTT. Its translation is CSVDSGARTDTQYF.

The chain employs TRBV5-1 and TRBJ2-5, with 11 bases that match TRBD1. The germline V gene has CDR1 SGHRS and CDR2 YFSETQ. The CDR3 length is 14 residues. Germline trimming cut 4 bases from V and 10 bases from J; bases unmatched to any gene: 9. As DNA, the CDR3 is TGCGCCAGCAGCACCGGGACAGGGGGTTTGGTCCAGTACTTC. Amino acids: CASSTGTGGLVQYF.

The rearrangement links TRBV29-1 to TRBJ1-1; tentatively, D is TRBD1 (6 bases). Trimming took off 3 bases at V and 5 bases at J, with 13 bases between the two ends. The germline CDR1 and CDR2 sequences are SQVTM and ANQGSEA. The CDR3 has 13 residues. The CDR3 DNA reads as TGCAGCGTTGACTGGGGGCTAAGGACTGAAGCTTTCTTT. This translates into CSVDWGLRTEAFF. Full variable domain (missing parts from reference TRBV29-1 and TRBJ1-1): SAVISQKPSRDICQRGTSLTIQCQVDSQVTMMFWYRQQPGQSLTLIATANQGSEATYESGFVIDKFPISRPNLTFSTLTVSNMSPEDSSIYLCSVDWGLRTEAFFGQGTRLTVV.

The J gene is TRBJ2-1, the V gene TRBV9; 7 bases align to TRBD2. This CDR3 contains 16 residues. V shed 2 bases and J 2 bases; nucleotides not matched to a gene: 7. Germline V gene lookup returns CDR1 SGDLS and CDR2 YYNGEE. CDR3: CASSVIAAGAYNEQFF. Here the CDR3 DNA reads TGTGCCAGCAGCGTCATAGCCGCGGGGGCCTACAATGAGCAGTTCTTC.

The gene calls are TRBV27 and TRBJ2-7; TRBD1 might be the D (6 bases). The CDR3 extends over 14 amino acids. Germline V gives CDR1 MNHEY, CDR2 SMNVEV (reference sequence). The ends were cut back, 3 bases at V and 2 bases at J, with 11 bases in the middle. The CDR3 loop is CASSFLDSTYEQYF. For the CDR3, the DNA is TGTGCCAGCAGTTTCCTGGACAGCACCTACGAGCAGTACTTC.

The chain has TRBV27 and TRBJ2-7, with TRBD1 identical over 10 bases. Germline V gene lookup returns CDR1 MNHEY and CDR2 SMNVEV (reference sequence). Unmatched junction bases numbered 11, after V lost 2 bases and J lost 1 base. The CDR3 totals 18 residues. The CDR3 reads CASSLRTGGSTFSYEQYF. The CDR3 nucleotides are TGTGCCAGCAGTTTACGGACAGGGGGTTCAACCTTTTCCTACGAGCAGTACTTC.

V gene TRBV29-1 combines with J gene TRBJ1-1; no definite D call. This CDR3 spans 12 amino acids. Germline CDR1 and CDR2: SQVTM and ANQGSEA. V was cut by 5 bases and J by 10 bases, with 17 bases left in between. The CDR3 spells CSVTLEVALAFF. The DNA for the CDR3 is TGCAGCGTTACCCTCGAGGTGGCATTAGCTTTCTTT.